Listed here are 4 T cell receptor beta chains from one sample, sequenced in a study of blood T cells in healthy people across ages. With a J-beta primer mix and a sample-barcoded 5' primer, a second PCR ran roughly 6 to 11 cycles. TCRdb analysed the 5' RACE reads with MiXCR anew, one entry per CDR3 protein. Among about 940,000 distinct CDR3 sequences listed, roughly 43% were seen once. The sequencing sample was made of blood. Receptor source: a man aged 30 to 39 in good health.

This clonotype came up a few times. This chain uses TRBV29-1 with TRBJ2-7, with D possibly matching TRBD1 (5 bases). The V and J ends lost 7 bases and 4 bases respectively, with 23 bases between them. CDR3 length equals 15 residues. Germline assignment: CDR1 SQVTM and CDR2 ANQGSEA. CDR3 nucleotides: TGCAGCGCGGTCGGTGAATGGGGCAGGCAATACGAGCAGTACTTC. Residues: CSAVGEWGRQYEQYF.

This chain uses TRBV30 with TRBJ2-3; 7 bases agree with TRBD2. Germline lookup yields CDR1 GTSNPN and CDR2 SVGIG (reference sequence). The CDR3 covers 13 residues. V was clipped by 2 bases and J by 11 bases; unmatched bases: 10. The CDR3 loop reads CAWSRSGAPQQYF. The CDR3 nucleotides read TGTGCCTGGAGTCGAAGCGGGGCCCCTCAGCAGTATTTT.

In this sample, this clonotype turned up a few times. The rearrangement links TRBV24-1 to TRBJ2-7; 13 positions match TRBD2. The length of the CDR3 is 15 residues. The V gene's germline CDR1 is KGHDR and CDR2 SFDVKD. V was pared by 7 bases and J by 8 bases, with 10 bases of the junction left unmatched. This CDR3 is CATRPGLAGSQKQYF. In DNA, the CDR3 is TGTGCCACCAGGCCGGGACTAGCGGGGAGTCAAAAGCAGTACTTC.

The V call is TRBV19, the J call TRBJ2-1; 14 positions match TRBD2. V lost 3 bases and J lost 1; bases outside the gene matches: 2. The CDR3 covers 17 residues. Germline CDR1 LNHDA, CDR2 SQIVND (reference sequence). DNA for the CDR3: TGTGCCAGTAGTATGACTAGCGGGGGGGATTCCTACAATGAGCAGTTCTTC. Translation gives CASSMTSGGDSYNEQFF.